Each of the 20 T cell receptor beta chains below was sequenced from the same sample in a study of read filtering for tumor transcriptome and immune sequencing. This library used about 360 ng RNA and molecular barcoded adaptors spanning alpha/delta and beta/gamma chains. TCRdb used MiXCR to reprocess the reads, holding one entry per CDR3 protein. The sample includes tens of thousands of distinct CDR3 sequences, approximately 12% of them seen just once. Sequencing was done on a sample of a population of CD138-negative cells sorted from bone marrow. The receptors shown here come from a donor aged 40 or over with multiple myeloma.

Details on this clonotype: Its ends do not fully match the called genes, so a read error is possible. The chain is built from TRBV7-2 and TRBJ2-1; D is uncertain. This CDR3 has 14 amino acids. Looked up from germline, CDR1 is SGHTA and CDR2 is FQGNSA. This CDR3 reads CASSSSGSCNEQFF. Written as DNA, the CDR3 is TGTGCCAGCAGCTCATCAGGATCCTGCAATGAGCAGTTCTTC.

In its sample, this clonotype was seen many times. The chain links TRBV30 to TRBJ2-1; 7 nucleotides agree with TRBD2. This CDR3 has 15 amino acids. The trim removed 1 base at V and 8 bases at J, leaving 11 bases unmatched. From germline, CDR1 is GTSNPN and CDR2 SVGIG (reference sequence). CDR3 in amino acids: CAWSEGTSGTDEQFF. The CDR3 region has the DNA TGTGCCTGGAGTGAAGGGACCAGCGGGACTGATGAGCAGTTCTTC. Full variable domain (rest looked up from reference TRBV30 and TRBJ2-1): SQTIHQWPATLVQPVGSPLSLECTVEGTSNPNLYWYRQAAGRGLQLLFYSVGIGQISSEVPQNLSASRPQDRQFILSSKKLLLSDSGFYLCAWSEGTSGTDEQFFGPGTRLTVL.

This clonotype appeared many times. This rearrangement joins TRBV28 to TRBJ2-7, with 8 bases matching TRBD2. Germline V gene data show CDR1 as MDHEN and CDR2 as SYDVKM. V was clipped by 6 bases and J by 1 base; unmatched bases: 5. The CDR3 sequence is 14 residues long. The chain's CDR3 is CASRSGLDSYEQYF. The DNA for the CDR3 is TGTGCCAGCAGATCGGGACTAGATTCCTACGAGCAGTACTTC.

Only a few counts were recorded for this clonotype. This sequence joins TRBV15 and TRBJ1-6; D gene uncertain. Between the trimmed V and J ends, which lost 0 bases and 9 bases, there was a span of 9 bases. CDR1 and CDR2 (germline): LNHNV, YYDKDF (reference sequence). The CDR3 spans 14 residues. CDR3 bases: TGTGCCACCAGCAGAGACCCCCGGGGTTCACCCCTCCACTTT. Protein sequence: CATSRDPRGSPLHF. Full variable domain (rest looked up from reference TRBV15 and TRBJ1-6): DAMVIQNPRYQVTQFGKPVTLSCSQTLNHNVMYWYQQKSSQAPKLLFHYYDKDFNNEADTPDNFQSRRPNTSFCFLDIRSPGLGDTAMYLCATSRDPRGSPLHFGNGTRLTVT.

On this clonotype itself: A far more abundant clone sits one base away, making this likely a read error. V gene TRBV4-3 combines with J gene TRBJ2-1; 9 positions match TRBD2. The germline V gene encodes CDR1 LGHNA and CDR2 YSLEER. The CDR3 extends over 16 amino acids. Unmatched junction bases numbered 7, after V lost 0 bases and J lost 7 bases. The CDR3 DNA is TGCGCCAGCAGCCAAGATATTTCAGCGGGAGGAAATGAGCAGTTCTTC. It encodes CASSQDISAGGNEQFF.

This clonotype appeared many times. The rearrangement joins TRBV20-1 to TRBJ2-5; D might be TRBD1 (7 bases). Per germline, CDR1 DFQATT and CDR2 SNEGSKA (reference sequence). Between the trimmed V and J ends, which lost 1 base and 5 bases, there was a span of 11 bases. CDR3 length: 13 residues. The CDR3 sequence: CSARGGTVETQYF. CDR3 nucleotides: TGCAGTGCTAGAGGCGGGACAGTCGAGACCCAGTACTTC.

This clonotype was observed at least ten times. This chain joins TRBV29-1 and TRBJ2-2, with 11 positions matching TRBD2. Losses at the gene ends were 8 bases for V and 5 bases for J; bases not matched to a gene: 16. Germline assignment: CDR1 SQVTM and CDR2 ANQGSEA. The CDR3 covers 17 residues. The CDR3 DNA sequence: TGCAGCATTCCGACTAGCGGGAACCAGTTGGGTACCGGGGAGCTGTTTTTT. Protein sequence: CSIPTSGNQLGTGELFF.

There are many counts of this clonotype. The chain couples TRBV13 to TRBJ1-2, with D possibly matching TRBD1 (5 bases). The CDR3 is 13 amino acids. Between the trimmed V and J ends, which lost 5 bases and 7 bases, there was a span of 14 bases. Germline V CDR1 and CDR2: PRHDT, FYEKMQ (reference sequence). Here the CDR3 reads CASSPTRTSGYTF. The CDR3 DNA reads as TGTGCCAGCAGCCCGACACGGACATCTGGCTACACCTTC.

The table lists this clonotype with many counts. CDR3 sequence (DNA): TGTGCCAGCAGTACCAACACGGGTGGAGGAGGGAACACTGAAGCTTTCTTT. Its translation: CASSTNTGGGGNTEAFF. The chain has TRBV6-1 and TRBJ1-1; D uncertain. From germline, CDR1 is MNHNS and CDR2 SASEGT. V lost 5 bases to trimming and J lost 1 base, with 20 bases between them. The CDR3 runs to 17 residues.

Details on this clonotype: This likely stems from a read error, as it lies one base from a far larger clone. V gene TRBV7-9 combines with J gene TRBJ2-1, with D perhaps given as TRBD1 or TRBD2 (6 bases each). The CDR3 consists of 18 residues. Germline CDR1 is SEHNR and CDR2 is FQNEAQ (reference sequence). As DNA, the CDR3 is TGTGCCAGCAGCTTGGATTTTATGGGGGGCGCGCAAGACAATAAGCAGTTCTTC. It is translated as CASSLDFMGGAQDNKQFF.

This clonotype has ten or more counts. The chain uses TRBV29-1 and TRBJ2-1; possibly TRBD1 for D (5 bases). CDR3 length: 13 residues. Germline V gene data show CDR1 as SQVTM and CDR2 as ANQGSEA. V shed 6 bases and J shed 6 bases, with 15 bases lying between them. The CDR3 spells CSVKDNRGNEQFF. The CDR3 coding sequence is TGCAGCGTGAAGGACAACAGAGGCAATGAGCAGTTCTTC.

At least ten counts were recorded for this clonotype. The gene calls are TRBV9 and TRBJ1-5; TRBD1 is a possible D gene (6 bases). Germline CDR1 is SGDLS and CDR2 is YYNGEE. This CDR3 has 15 residues. V gave up 1 base and J gave up 3 bases, with 11 bases separating them. The CDR3 loop reads CASSVRRTDNQPQHF. CDR3 in DNA: TGTGCCAGCAGCGTAAGAAGGACAGACAATCAGCCCCAGCATTTT.

To note about this clonotype: Its ends do not fully match the called genes, so a read error is possible. The chain carries TRBV20-1 and TRBJ1-3; possibly TRBD1 for D (5 bases). From germline, CDR1 is DFQATT and CDR2 SNEGSKA (reference sequence). The length of the CDR3 is 15 residues. The CDR3 DNA sequence: TGCAGTGCTAGACTGGACAACCTCTCTGGAGACACCATATATTTT. It codes for CSARLDNLSGDTIYF.

This clonotype was observed many times. The chain employs TRBV7-9 and TRBJ2-5, with a possible D match to TRBD1 (8 bases). The V gene lost 4 bases and the J gene lost 4 bases, with 16 bases spanning the gap. CDR1 and CDR2 from the germline V gene are SEHNR and FQNEAQ (reference sequence). The CDR3 sequence is 15 residues long. The CDR3: CASSSRQGRAETQYF. In DNA form, the CDR3 reads TGTGCCAGCAGCTCTCGACAGGGGAGGGCAGAGACCCAGTACTTC.

There are many counts of this clonotype. The chain is built from TRBV19 and TRBJ2-3; D may be TRBD2 (5 bases). In germline, CDR1 is LNHDA, CDR2 SQIVND (reference sequence). This CDR3 has 11 residues. Trimming removed 10 bases from V and 5 bases from J, with 10 bases in between. CDR3 coding DNA: TGTGCCACACAGAGGGAAGATACGCAGTATTTT. It specifies CATQREDTQYF.

This clonotype was seen ten or more times. This may come from a read error, since a much larger clone is one base off. V gene TRBV6-6 combines with J gene TRBJ2-3; D unresolved. This CDR3 has 13 amino acids. Germline lookup yields CDR1 MNHNY and CDR2 SVGAGI (reference sequence). Trimming pared 11 bases from V and 3 bases from J, leaving 15 bases between. The CDR3 is CAGLPSGTDTQYF. CDR3 coding DNA: TGTGCCGGCCTCCCTTCGGGTACAGATACGCAGTATTTT.

On this clonotype: A far larger clone is a single base away, which makes a read error likely. The chain uses TRBV12-3 or TRBV12-4 and TRBJ1-1; no clear D gene. The CDR3 is made up of 14 amino acids. The CDR3 DNA is TGTGCCAGCAGTTCGACAATCCCGGGGTCACCCCCCCACTTT. Translation gives CASSSTIPGSPPHF.

This clonotype was detected ten times or more. This chain joins TRBV20-1 and TRBJ2-3; no reliable D call. Germline assignment: CDR1 DFQATT and CDR2 SNEGSKA (reference sequence). The CDR3 sequence is 12 residues long. The ends were cut back, 0 bases at V and 8 bases at J, with 9 bases in the middle. The CDR3 spells CSAREDRSTQYF. CDR3 sequence (DNA): TGCAGTGCTAGAGAGGATCGGAGTACGCAGTATTTT.

In its sample, this clonotype was seen many times. V gene TRBV29-1 combines with J gene TRBJ2-2; 9 bases fit TRBD2. Germline CDR1 SQVTM, CDR2 ANQGSEA. Unmatched junction bases numbered 11, after V lost 5 bases and J lost 7 bases. The CDR3 has 15 amino acids. The CDR3 bases are TGCAGCGTTACCTTAGCGGGAGCATTCAGCGGGGAGCTGTTTTTT. Translated: CSVTLAGAFSGELFF.

This clonotype occurred many times. The rearrangement uses TRBV20-1 and TRBJ1-5; tentative D call: TRBD1 (6 bases). The length of the CDR3 is 15 residues. Deletions cut 4 bases from V and 2 bases from J, with 15 bases between. Germline V gives CDR1 DFQATT, CDR2 SNEGSKA (reference sequence). The CDR3 protein is CSATGGGGGNQPQHF. CDR3 sequence (DNA): TGCAGTGCTACCGGGGGGGGCGGAGGCAATCAGCCCCAGCATTTT.